The clone carrying this T cell receptor (beta chain) was detected ten times or more. Its target is unknown. Unique molecular identifiers were built into the TCRbeta library. TCRdb fed the PCR reads into MiXCR, producing one record per CDR3 protein. The table has approximately 70,000 distinct CDR3 sequences, just under 5% seen once; the top ten hold under 20%. This specimen belongs to a study of T-cell reconstitution after alpha-beta-depleted transplantation in children. The study, taken as a whole, reports: It was newly produced T cells that mostly accounted for T-cell counts and diversity one year after transplant. Several hundred expanded graft clones reportedly gave rise to the alpha-beta T cells present about two months after transplant.

The ends were cut back, 3 bases at V and 4 bases at J, with 9 bases in the middle. This CDR3 spans 13 amino acids. Germline V gives CDR1 LNHDA, CDR2 SQIVND (reference sequence). This TCR derives from a boy in the first two years of life who had a stem cell transplant for acute myeloid leukemia, so the T cells may come from the graft donor. The gene calls are TRBV19 and TRBJ1-2, with D hard to call. Sample: PBMCs, mostly from graft donor cells, taken 180 days after TCRalphabeta/CD19-depleted stem cell transplant. Written as DNA, the CDR3 is TGTGCCAGTAGTATGGGTGGGTCCTATGGCTACACCTTC. This codes for CASSMGGSYGYTF.